This passage covers 25 T cell receptor beta chains from one sample sequenced in a study of T-cell reconstitution after alpha-beta-depleted transplantation in children. The TCRbeta library incorporated unique molecular identifiers. TCRdb reprocessed the PCR reads with MiXCR, giving one entry per CDR3 protein. Of 15,000 to 20,000 distinct CDR3 sequences listed, 12% are singletons. This sample comprised PBMCs, mostly from graft donor cells, obtained 180 days after TCRalphabeta/CD19-depleted stem cell transplant. Receptors originate from a boy in the first two years of life who had a stem cell transplant for Wiskott-Aldrich syndrome, so the T cells may come from the graft donor.

The chain employs TRBV20-1 and TRBJ1-6; TRBD1 matches at 9 bases. J gave up 7 bases and V 6 bases, and 4 bases lay outside the gene matches. The CDR3 is 13 residues long. Germline V lookup: CDR1 DFQATT, CDR2 SNEGSKA (reference sequence). The CDR3 DNA reads as TGCAGTGCCCTGACAGGGGGGAATTCACCCCTCCACTTT. It codes for CSALTGGNSPLHF.

The genes are TRBV6-1 and TRBJ1-6; the D gene is possibly TRBD1 (6 bases). The V gene's germline CDR1 is MNHNS and CDR2 SASEGT. This CDR3 has 16 residues. V was cut by 6 bases and J by 0 bases, with 12 bases left in between. CDR3 nucleotides: TGTGCCAGCAGGATTACAGGGAGCTCCTATAATTCACCCCTCCACTTT. Translating it yields CASRITGSSYNSPLHF.

This clonotype has a handful of counts. V is TRBV28 and J is TRBJ2-7, with D perhaps TRBD2 (6 bases). Germline V gene data show CDR1 as MDHEN and CDR2 as SYDVKM. Trimming removed 3 bases at V and 2 bases at J, with 11 bases between. The CDR3 contains 14 residues. CDR3 region: CASSFWTTTYEQYF. The CDR3 DNA follows: TGTGCCAGCAGTTTTTGGACTACAACCTACGAGCAGTACTTC.

This clonotype was seen a few times. The V gene is TRBV7-9, the J gene TRBJ2-7; 7 bases line up with TRBD2. The V gene end was trimmed by 1 base and the J gene end by 1 base; junction bases not matched to a gene: 10. The CDR3 consists of 17 residues. Germline V CDR1 and CDR2: SEHNR, FQNEAQ (reference sequence). The CDR3 DNA follows: TGTGCCAGCAGCTTAGGGGAGACAGCGGGGCCTTCCTACGAGCAGTACTTC. It translates to CASSLGETAGPSYEQYF. Complete variable domain (other parts from reference TRBV7-9 and TRBJ2-7): DTGVSQNPRHKITKRGQNVTFRCDPISEHNRLYWYRQTLGQGPEFLTYFQNEAQLEKSRLLSDRFSAERPKGSFSTLEIQRTEQGDSAMYLCASSLGETAGPSYEQYFGPGTRLTVT.

This clonotype was detected many times. CDR3 coding DNA: TGCAGTGCTAGCGGGAGGACCTACAATGAGCAGTTCTTC. Translated, it gives CSASGRTYNEQFF. This chain uses TRBV20-1 with TRBJ2-1, with TRBD2 matching over 7 bases. The CDR3 spans 13 residues. Germline CDR1 is DFQATT and CDR2 is SNEGSKA (reference sequence). J lost 2 bases, V lost 3 bases, and 1 base had no gene match.

The sample holds many counts of this clonotype. The rearrangement links TRBV7-9 to TRBJ2-1; D may be TRBD2 (5 bases). Trimming took 3 bases from V and 5 from J, leaving 11 bases between them. The CDR3 spans 14 residues. Germline-derived CDR1 and CDR2 are SEHNR and FQNEAQ (reference sequence). The CDR3 sequence: CASSLETTHNEQFF. In DNA, the CDR3 is TGTGCCAGCAGCTTGGAGACTACCCACAATGAGCAGTTCTTC.

This clonotype was found many times. The chain couples TRBV7-9 to TRBJ1-6; D is ambiguous. Trimming cost V 1 base and J 0 bases, with 7 bases left between them. The CDR3 sequence is 16 residues long. The germline gives CDR1 SEHNR, CDR2 FQNEAQ (reference sequence). Here the CDR3 DNA reads TGTGCCAGCAGCTTAGGCAGGAGCTCCTATAATTCACCCCTCCACTTT. The encoded protein is CASSLGRSSYNSPLHF.

The chain has TRBV12-3 or TRBV12-4 and TRBJ2-5; perhaps TRBD1 as D (6 bases). V was trimmed by 2 bases and J by 3 bases, leaving 10 bases between them. The CDR3 spans 14 residues. CDR3 coding DNA: TGTGCCAGCAGTTTACTAAACAGGGAAGAGACCCAGTACTTC. This gives the protein CASSLLNREETQYF.

This clonotype came up a few times. CDR3 region: CSVAGGIGETQYF. The CDR3 bases are TGCAGTGTAGCGGGAGGAATCGGGGAGACCCAGTACTTC. The chain employs TRBV20-1 and TRBJ2-5; 10 nucleotides agree with TRBD2. The CDR3 has 13 amino acids. Germline V gives CDR1 DFQATT, CDR2 SNEGSKA (reference sequence). Unmatched junction bases numbered 7, after V lost 7 bases and J lost 5 bases.

This clonotype was observed at least ten times. The chain recombines TRBV7-9 with TRBJ2-1; 16 nucleotides agree with TRBD2. J gave up 8 bases and V 5 bases, and 9 bases lay outside the gene matches. The CDR3 is 17 residues long. CDR1 and CDR2 (germline): SEHNR, FQNEAQ (reference sequence). DNA of the CDR3: TGTGCCAGCAGCCCTTCCCCCGGGACTAGCGGGAGGGATGAGCAGTTCTTC. Translated: CASSPSPGTSGRDEQFF.

The V gene is TRBV5-6, the J gene TRBJ2-2, with TRBD1 identical over 9 bases. Germline assignment: CDR1 SGHDT and CDR2 YYEEEE. This CDR3 has 15 residues. The junction had 1 base not matched to a gene; V was cut back by 4 bases and J by 0 bases. In nucleotides, the CDR3 is TGTGCCAGCAGCCGACAGGGGGCGAACACCGGGGAGCTGTTTTTT. This gives the protein CASSRQGANTGELFF.

The V gene is TRBV6-1, the J gene TRBJ1-1; D is ambiguous. The germline gives CDR1 MNHNS, CDR2 SASEGT. The CDR3 is 14 amino acids. V shed 6 bases and J shed 3 bases, with 14 bases lying between them. The CDR3 region has the DNA TGTGCCAGCAGAAGGCTGGCGGAATACACTGAAGCTTTCTTT. Translation gives CASRRLAEYTEAFF.

This clonotype appeared a few times. This chain joins TRBV9 and TRBJ2-5; 7 bases line up with TRBD2. Germline values: CDR1 SGDLS, CDR2 YYNGEE. V lost 2 bases, J lost 0 bases, and 4 bases stayed unmatched. CDR3 length: 15 residues. CDR3 sequence reads: CASSVGGSYQETQYF. The CDR3 nucleotides are TGTGCCAGCAGCGTTGGCGGGAGTTACCAAGAGACCCAGTACTTC.

This clonotype was counted only a few times. The chain employs TRBV10-3 and TRBJ1-6; 7 bases are a match to TRBD1. The CDR3 has 15 residues. Trimming cost V 1 base and J 7 bases; bases outside gene matches: 4. Germline lookup yields CDR1 ENHRY and CDR2 SYGVKD. The CDR3 spells CAISELDRTNSPLHF. The CDR3 bases are TGTGCCATCAGTGAGTTGGACAGGACGAATTCACCCCTCCACTTT.

This clonotype was detected a few times. This sequence joins TRBV20-1 and TRBJ1-5, with D perhaps matching TRBD1 (5 bases). Germline V gene lookup returns CDR1 DFQATT and CDR2 SNEGSKA (reference sequence). V was trimmed by 0 bases and J by 2 bases, leaving 8 bases between them. The CDR3 totals 14 residues. CDR3 loop: CSARDAGRNQPQHF. Here the CDR3 DNA reads TGCAGTGCTAGAGATGCGGGGCGCAATCAGCCCCAGCATTTT.

This chain connects TRBV27 to TRBJ2-7; D might be TRBD1 or TRBD2, each matching 5 bases. The germline gives CDR1 MNHEY, CDR2 SMNVEV (reference sequence). This CDR3 spans 17 amino acids. Trimming removed 6 bases from V and 3 bases from J, with 24 bases in between. The CDR3 region has the DNA TGTGCCAGCAGCTTAGTCCTAGGGGCGAGGGCCCTCTACGAGCAGTACTTC. Its protein product is CASSLVLGARALYEQYF.

At least ten counts were recorded for this clonotype. CDR3 region: CASSAGQTKEYF. The CDR3 DNA follows: TGTGCCAGCAGCGCGGGACAAACAAAGGAGTACTTC. The V call is TRBV5-6, the J call TRBJ2-5, with D tentatively TRBD1 or TRBD2 (6 bases each). Trimming removed 4 bases from V and 12 bases from J, with 16 bases in between. The CDR3 runs to 12 residues. CDR1 and CDR2 from the germline V gene are SGHDT and YYEEEE.

A few counts support this clonotype. The chain recombines TRBV5-1 with TRBJ2-6, with D tentatively TRBD1 (5 bases). V was pared by 4 bases and J by 0 bases, with 17 bases between. This CDR3 spans 18 amino acids. Per the germline V gene, CDR1 is SGHRS and CDR2 is YFSETQ. The CDR3 DNA reads as TGCGCCAGCAGCCCTTGGGGCCTCGGCGGCTCTGGGGCCAACGTCCTGACTTTC. Its protein is CASSPWGLGGSGANVLTF.

This clonotype was seen a handful of times. J is TRBJ1-4 and V is TRBV6-5; D is uncertain. Per germline, CDR1 MNHEY and CDR2 SVGAGI. Trimming removed 0 bases at V and 7 bases at J, with 9 bases between. The CDR3 has 14 amino acids. The CDR3 sequence: CASSYSGPLEKLFF. CDR3 nucleotides: TGTGCCAGCAGTTACTCCGGACCCCTTGAAAAACTGTTTTTT.

This clonotype showed up just a few times. V is TRBV30 and J is TRBJ1-5, with D unclear. This CDR3 contains 13 residues. V lost 0 bases and J 4 bases, leaving 7 bases between the germline ends. CDR1 is GTSNPN and CDR2 is SVGIG in the germline V gene (reference sequence). The CDR3: CAWSVTVNQPQHF. In nucleotides, the CDR3 is TGTGCCTGGAGTGTAACAGTGAATCAGCCCCAGCATTTT. Together with reference TRBV30 and TRBJ1-5, the CDR3 gives the full variable domain: SQTIHQWPATLVQPVGSPLSLECTVEGTSNPNLYWYRQAAGRGLQLLFYSVGIGQISSEVPQNLSASRPQDRQFILSSKKLLLSDSGFYLCAWSVTVNQPQHFGDGTRLSIL.

This clonotype was counted ten times or more. The genes are TRBV3-1 and TRBJ1-5; D gene uncertain. This CDR3 spans 13 amino acids. The germline V gene has CDR1 LGHDT and CDR2 YNNKEL (reference sequence). V lost 6 bases and J 1 base, leaving 7 bases between the germline ends. The CDR3 bases are TGTGCCAGCAGTCAGATGAGCAATCAGCCCCAGCATTTT. It codes for CASSQMSNQPQHF.

This clonotype was seen a few times. This chain uses TRBV2 with TRBJ2-5; 7 bases fit TRBD1. This CDR3 spans 14 amino acids. Germline V gene data show CDR1 as SNHLY and CDR2 as FYNNEI. V lost 7 bases to trimming and J lost 5 bases; unmatched junction nucleotides: 10. As DNA, the CDR3 is TGTGCCAGCACCCCGACAGGGCGTGGGGAGACCCAGTACTTC. This sequence encodes CASTPTGRGETQYF.

This clonotype was seen at least ten times. The rearrangement uses TRBV20-1 and TRBJ2-3; 10 positions match TRBD2. Germline V gene lookup returns CDR1 DFQATT and CDR2 SNEGSKA (reference sequence). V lost 0 bases and J lost 5; bases outside the gene matches: 8. The CDR3 covers 16 residues. The CDR3 DNA follows: TGCAGTGCTAGAGAAATTGGACTAGCGGAACGAGATACGCAGTATTTT. Translating gives CSAREIGLAERDTQYF.

This clonotype came up a few times. The chain joins TRBV5-1 to TRBJ2-1; 12 bases are a match to TRBD2. Germline loops: CDR1 SGHRS, CDR2 YFSETQ. After removal of 0 bases from V and 2 bases from J, the junction contained 3 bases not matched to a gene. The CDR3 has 17 amino acids. CDR3 residues: CASSLEASGRAYNEQFF. As DNA, the CDR3 is TGCGCCAGCAGCTTGGAAGCTAGCGGGAGGGCCTACAATGAGCAGTTCTTC.

This clonotype has more than one count but fewer than ten. V is TRBV25-1 and J is TRBJ2-7, with 10 bases that match TRBD2. Germline values: CDR1 MGHDK, CDR2 SYGVNS. The CDR3 extends over 15 amino acids. V dropped 0 bases and J dropped 6; count of bases not matched to a gene: 5. The CDR3: CASSEYLAGESEQYF. The CDR3 nucleotides read TGTGCCAGCAGTGAATATCTAGCGGGAGAGTCCGAGCAGTACTTC.